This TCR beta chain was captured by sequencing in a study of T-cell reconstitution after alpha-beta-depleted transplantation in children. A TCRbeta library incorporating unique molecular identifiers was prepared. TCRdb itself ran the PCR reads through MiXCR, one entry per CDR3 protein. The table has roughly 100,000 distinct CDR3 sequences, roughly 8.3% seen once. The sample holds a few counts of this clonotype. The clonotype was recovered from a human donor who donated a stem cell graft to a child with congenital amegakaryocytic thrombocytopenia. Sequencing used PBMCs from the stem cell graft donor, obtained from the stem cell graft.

As DNA, the CDR3 is TGTGCCAGCAGCTTCGGGGGGGGCCGAGATACGCAGTATTTT. Protein: CASSFGGGRDTQYF. The V gene is TRBV7-2, the J gene TRBJ2-3; 8 bases align to TRBD2. The CDR3 has 14 residues. Per germline, CDR1 SGHTA and CDR2 FQGNSA. Germline trimming cut 3 bases from V and 5 bases from J; bases unmatched to any gene: 4.